This TCR beta chain appears in the sequencing data of a study of cytomegalovirus exposure and HLA in healthy donors. The PCR had 60 Vbeta and 13 Jbeta primers. Method: immunoSEQ multiplex PCR; TCRdb's copy keeps in-frame clones and lacks some. Here the sample spans about 89,000 clones, 76% being singletons. The specimen sequenced was PBMCs. This TCR came from a male donor in good health and CMV-seronegative.

CDR3 nucleotides: TGTGCCAGCAGCGCCAGCTTGGGGGGATCGGATACGCAGTATTTT. It is translated as CASSASLGGSDTQYF. This sequence joins TRBV9 and TRBJ2-3, with a weak D call TRBD2 (6 bases). Germline V gene sequence: CDR1 SGDLS, CDR2 YYNGEE. V was pared by 3 bases and J by 6 bases, with 17 bases between. The CDR3 loop spans 15 amino acids.